This is a list of T cell receptor beta chains from one sample in a study of cytomegalovirus exposure and HLA in healthy donors. Here immunoSEQ multiplex PCR was the method, and the copy in TCRdb shows in-frame clones only, minus some. The table shows about 160,000 clones, with 84% occurring only once. Sequences were obtained from PBMCs. The receptors were sampled from a man aged 18 to 30 in good health and CMV-seronegative. The CDR3 runs from the conserved cysteine through the conserved F or W. The order of the fields is CDR3 DNA, CDR3 protein, J gene, V gene, clone size, D gene. D genes are given only for firm matches. The size entry is marked missing in some rows and otherwise reads once, few, many or a size class.

DNA: TGTGCCAGCAGCCGACAGGGGTCGAACACTGAAGCTTTCTTT
CDR3: CASSRQGSNTEAFF
J: TRBJ1-1
V: TRBV7-3
size: NA
D: TRBD1

DNA: TGTGCCAGCAGCTTATCCGGGGGTATGGACTATGGCTACACCTTC
CDR3: CASSLSGGMDYGYTF
J: TRBJ1-2
V: TRBV7-9
size: NA
D: NA

DNA: TGTGCCAGCAGCTTAATGGCTGGTGAAGCTTTCTTT
CDR3: CASSLMAGEAFF
J: TRBJ1-1
V: TRBV11-1
size: NA
D: NA

DNA: TGCGCCAGCGGCTTGGCGCTGGGGAGCTCCTACAATGAGCAGTTCTTC
CDR3: CASGLALGSSYNEQFF
J: TRBJ2-1
V: TRBV5-1
size: NA
D: NA

DNA: TGCGCCAGCAGCCAAGGCACCGGGACTAGCGGCAACGAGCAGTACTTC
CDR3: CASSQGTGTSGNEQYF
J: TRBJ2-7
V: TRBV4-3
size: NA
D: TRBD2

DNA: TGTGCCAGTAGTCTTCGCAATTCAGGGTCCTACGAGCAGTACTTC
CDR3: CASSLRNSGSYEQYF
J: TRBJ2-7
V: TRBV19
size: few
D: NA

DNA: TGTGCCAGCAGCGAGACTAGCGGGAGGTCGTTCACGAGGGATACGCAGTATTTT
CDR3: CASSETSGRSFTRDTQYF
J: TRBJ2-3
V: TRBV9
size: once
D: TRBD2

DNA: TGTGCCAGCAGTTTATTATACTCTGGGGCCAACGTCCTGACTTTC
CDR3: CASSLLYSGANVLTF
J: TRBJ2-6
V: TRBV28
size: NA
D: NA

DNA: TGCGCCAGCAGCTTGGTGCCGGGGTTGGACACTGAAGCTTTCTTT
CDR3: CASSLVPGLDTEAFF
J: TRBJ1-1
V: TRBV5-1
size: NA
D: NA

DNA: TGCGCCAGCAGACAGATCTCCTTGGACAGGGCCTATGGCTACACCTTC
CDR3: CASRQISLDRAYGYTF
J: TRBJ1-2
V: TRBV4-1
size: NA
D: TRBD1

DNA: TGTGCCAGTAGTATATCTAGCGGGTGGGGGGAGACCCAGTACTTC
CDR3: CASSISSGWGETQYF
J: TRBJ2-5
V: TRBV19
size: NA
D: TRBD2

DNA: TGTGCCAGCAGTTTTTCCCCCTCGTCGAGGACCGGGGAGCTGTTTTTT
CDR3: CASSFSPSSRTGELFF
J: TRBJ2-2
V: TRBV27
size: NA
D: NA

DNA: TGTGCCAGCAACCCTTTCAGGGGTCAAGAGACCCAGTACTTC
CDR3: CASNPFRGQETQYF
J: TRBJ2-5
V: TRBV6-1
size: NA
D: NA

DNA: TGTGCCATCCTTAGCGGGGTCTCCGCCTACAATGAGCAGTTCTTC
CDR3: CAILSGVSAYNEQFF
J: TRBJ2-1
V: TRBV28
size: NA
D: TRBD2

DNA: TGTGCCAGCGCAAAGGTGCTAGCGGGAGGGCAACCGTCCGGGGAGCTGTTTTTT
CDR3: CASAKVLAGGQPSGELFF
J: TRBJ2-2
V: TRBV27
size: NA
D: TRBD2

DNA: TGTGCCAGCAGTGAACGTTACAGCTTGAACTATGGCTACACCTTC
CDR3: CASSERYSLNYGYTF
J: TRBJ1-2
V: TRBV6-1
size: NA
D: NA

DNA: TGTGCCAGCAGCGCCCCGAGCTCCTACAATGAGCAGTTCTTC
CDR3: CASSAPSSYNEQFF
J: TRBJ2-1
V: TRBV11-2
size: NA
D: NA

DNA: TGTGCCAGCAGTTTCTCCCTGTACCAAGAGACCCAGTACTTC
CDR3: CASSFSLYQETQYF
J: TRBJ2-5
V: TRBV27
size: NA
D: NA

DNA: TGCAGCGTTGACCCTCCGGGGGAGGGAGGACTGTTTTTT
CDR3: CSVDPPGEGGLFF
J: TRBJ1-4
V: TRBV29-1
size: few
D: NA

DNA: TGTGCCAGTAGGGCAGGTGGGAGACAGGGTCGAACTGAAGCTTTCTTT
CDR3: CASRAGGRQGRTEAFF
J: TRBJ1-1
V: TRBV19
size: NA
D: TRBD1

DNA: TGTGCCAGCAGCAAAGCGCGGGGGGCTCGGAGCTCCTACAATGAGCAGTTCTTC
CDR3: CASSKARGARSSYNEQFF
J: TRBJ2-1
V: TRBV21-1
size: NA
D: NA

DNA: TGCGCCAGCAGCTGGGGGGGATCGGGGGACTACGAGCAGTACTTC
CDR3: CASSWGGSGDYEQYF
J: TRBJ2-7
V: TRBV5-1
size: NA
D: TRBD2

DNA: TGTGCCTGGACCCCGGGACAGGGCGGAAAGTACTTC
CDR3: CAWTPGQGGKYF
J: TRBJ2-7
V: TRBV30
size: NA
D: TRBD1

DNA: TGTGCCAGCCGCAGGAGGGGAAGCTCCTACGAGCAGTACTTC
CDR3: CASRRRGSSYEQYF
J: TRBJ2-7
V: TRBV5-4
size: NA
D: NA

DNA: TGTGCCCTGAGGACTGCCGCGAACACCGGGGAGCTGTTTTTT
CDR3: CALRTAANTGELFF
J: TRBJ2-2
V: TRBV7-6
size: NA
D: NA

DNA: TGTGCCAGCAGCAATCGGAGGGGGAGGGACAATGAGCAGTTCTTC
CDR3: CASSNRRGRDNEQFF
J: TRBJ2-1
V: TRBV7-8
size: NA
D: NA

DNA: TGCGCCAGCAGCCAAGGCCTACCGGGACAGGGGAACCAGTACTTC
CDR3: CASSQGLPGQGNQYF
J: TRBJ2-5
V: TRBV4-3
size: NA
D: TRBD1

DNA: TGTGCCAGCACCGGGGGGGAAGATGAAAAACTGTTTTTT
CDR3: CASTGGEDEKLFF
J: TRBJ1-4
V: TRBV11-2
size: NA
D: NA

DNA: TGTGCCTGGAGCCCTTCCTACGAGCAGTACTTC
CDR3: CAWSPSYEQYF
J: TRBJ2-7
V: TRBV30
size: NA
D: NA

DNA: TGTGCCAGCATCTCGAGGGGCACGGGAGGGGCCGGGGAGCTGTTTTTT
CDR3: CASISRGTGGAGELFF
J: TRBJ2-2
V: TRBV9
size: NA
D: TRBD2

DNA: TGCGCCAGCAGCTCGACACAGGGGGGAGGATCACCCCTCCACTTT
CDR3: CASSSTQGGGSPLHF
J: TRBJ1-6
V: TRBV5-1
size: few
D: TRBD1

DNA: TGTGCCAGCAGCGTAGAGGCAGGATTCCCTCAAGATACGCAGTATTTT
CDR3: CASSVEAGFPQDTQYF
J: TRBJ2-3
V: TRBV9
size: NA
D: NA

DNA: TGCGCCAGCACCCCCCAAAGCGCAAAAGAGACCCAGTACTTC
CDR3: CASTPQSAKETQYF
J: TRBJ2-5
V: TRBV5-1
size: NA
D: NA